A selection of T cell receptor beta chains follows, all from one sample in a study of graft-versus-host responses after intestinal transplantation. No antigen is known for these receptors. Clones were read by immunoSEQ multiplex PCR, and TCRdb kept only the in-frame ones, dropping some. In the table there are approximately 92,000 clones, 90% to 95% of which are singletons. The source material was unstimulated CD8+ T cells sorted from spleen or lymph node cells, sampled before intestinal transplant. All receptors come from a human donor who received an intestinal transplant. The CDR3 runs from the conserved cysteine through the conserved F or W. A D gene is named only where the DNA matches it firmly. Expanded clones get a size class; other rows say once, few or many, or leave the size out.

clone size | J gene | D gene | V gene | CDR3 protein | CDR3 DNA
. | TRBJ2-2 | . | TRBV11-2 | CASSYGTFGELFF | TGTGCCAGCAGCTACGGGACGTTCGGGGAGCTGTTTTTT
. | TRBJ2-5 | . | TRBV30 | CAWSVRLQETQYF | TGTGCCTGGAGTGTAAGACTCCAAGAGACCCAGTACTTC
. | TRBJ1-5 | . | TRBV30 | CAWSKEELGKPQHF | TGTGCCTGGAGTAAGGAGGAACTTGGCAAGCCCCAGCATTTT
once | TRBJ2-7 | TRBD1 | TRBV27 | CASSTTGTGANEQYF | TGTGCCAGCAGTACAACCGGGACAGGGGCGAACGAGCAGTACTTC
. | TRBJ2-5 | . | TRBV5-1 | CASSLIEETQYF | TGCGCCAGCAGCTTGATAGAAGAGACCCAGTACTTC
once | TRBJ2-7 | . | TRBV4-1 | CASSQEGGGIGSYEQYF | TGCGCCAGCAGCCAAGAGGGGGGCGGGATAGGTTCCTACGAGCAGTACTTC
. | TRBJ2-3 | TRBD1 | TRBV13 | CASSLRQGWSTDTQYF | TGTGCCAGCAGCCTTCGACAGGGTTGGAGCACAGATACGCAGTATTTT
. | TRBJ1-6 | TRBD1 | TRBV19 | CASSHTPGQHNSPLHF | TGTGCCAGTAGTCACACTCCGGGACAGCATAATTCACCCCTCCACTTT
. | TRBJ2-1 | . | TRBV4-2 | CASSQDFWAEQFF | TGTGCCAGCAGCCAAGATTTTTGGGCGGAGCAGTTCTTC
. | TRBJ1-5 | . | TRBV7-3 | CASSSTLSPTRYQPQHF | TGTGCCAGCAGCTCAACGCTATCCCCTACCCGGTATCAGCCCCAGCATTTT
. | TRBJ2-7 | TRBD2 | TRBV27 | CASSKRTSGGSLEQYF | TGTGCCAGCAGTAAGAGGACTAGCGGGGGTTCGTTGGAGCAGTACTTC
. | TRBJ2-1 | TRBD1 | TRBV9 | CASSLRTGNEQFF | TGTGCCAGCAGCCTAAGGACAGGAAATGAGCAGTTCTTC
. | TRBJ2-3 | TRBD2 | TRBV10-3 | CAISEATSSTDTQYF | TGTGCCATCAGTGAGGCGACTAGCAGCACAGATACGCAGTATTTT
once | TRBJ1-1 | . | TRBV5-1 | CASSLAAVNGLNTEAFF | TGCGCCAGCAGCTTGGCGGCCGTGAACGGACTGAACACTGAAGCTTTCTTT
. | TRBJ2-5 | TRBD2 | TRBV4-1 | CASSQDLAGGREQYF | TGCGCCAGCAGCCAAGACCTAGCGGGGGGGCGGGAGCAGTACTTC
. | TRBJ2-7 | . | TRBV19 | CASSRGGHEQYF | TGTGCCAGTAGTCGTGGGGGCCACGAGCAGTACTTC
. | TRBJ2-4 | . | TRBV4-1 | CASSQGTAIAKNIQYF | TGCGCCAGCAGCCAAGGGACGGCTATAGCCAAAAACATTCAGTACTTC
. | TRBJ2-5 | . | TRBV7-9 | CASSLVGGAQETQYF | TGTGCCAGCAGCTTAGTGGGGGGGGCCCAAGAGACCCAGTACTTC
. | TRBJ2-1 | TRBD2 | TRBV5-1 | CASSYSGGSYNEQFF | TGCGCCAGCAGCTATAGCGGGGGTAGCTACAATGAGCAGTTCTTC
. | TRBJ2-1 | TRBD2 | TRBV11-2 | CASSSMGLADYNEQFF | TGTGCCAGCAGCTCAATGGGACTAGCGGACTACAATGAGCAGTTCTTC
. | TRBJ2-2 | TRBD2 | TRBV4-2 | CASSLLRGTGGTGELFF | TGTGCCAGCAGCTTACTGCGAGGGACGGGAGGTACCGGGGAGCTGTTTTTT
. | TRBJ1-2 | . | TRBV6-5 | CASSYLDGVYGYTF | TGTGCCAGCAGTTATCTCGATGGAGTCTATGGCTACACCTTC
. | TRBJ2-1 | TRBD2 | TRBV4-1 | CASSQVSGGYNEQFF | TGCGCCAGCAGCCAAGTTAGCGGGGGTTACAATGAGCAGTTCTTC
. | TRBJ2-7 | . | TRBV29-1 | CSVEVRLHEQYF | TGCAGCGTTGAAGTCCGACTCCACGAGCAGTACTTC
once | TRBJ2-7 | . | TRBV5-1 | CASSLYSSNYEQYF | TGCGCCAGCAGCTTGTATTCTAGCAACTACGAGCAGTACTTC
. | TRBJ2-7 | . | TRBV29-1 | CSAGRGGYEQYF | TGCAGCGCGGGGAGGGGGGGCTACGAGCAGTACTTC
. | TRBJ2-7 | TRBD2 | TRBV7-9 | CASSLVYAGGPSPYEQYF | TGTGCCAGCAGCTTAGTTTACGCGGGAGGGCCGTCACCCTACGAGCAGTACTTC
. | TRBJ2-7 | . | TRBV4-2 | CASSQEDGSASYEQYF | TGTGCCAGCAGCCAAGAAGACGGAAGCGCCTCCTACGAGCAGTACTTC
. | TRBJ2-7 | . | TRBV29-1 | CSVEFHGNYEQYF | TGCAGCGTAGAATTTCATGGGAACTACGAGCAGTACTTC
once | TRBJ2-7 | TRBD1 | TRBV4-1 | CASSQFVPGQGAKPPVYEQYF | TGCGCCAGCAGCCAATTCGTTCCGGGACAGGGGGCAAAACCCCCAGTCTACGAGCAGTACTTC
. | TRBJ2-1 | TRBD1 | TRBV9 | CASSVRDRNNEQFF | TGTGCCAGCAGCGTGCGGGACAGGAACAATGAGCAGTTCTTC
. | TRBJ2-7 | . | TRBV5-1 | CASSLGWQSGDEQYF | TGCGCCAGCAGCTTGGGTTGGCAGTCTGGGGACGAGCAGTACTTC
. | TRBJ2-1 | TRBD2 | TRBV14 | CASSQETAGYNEQFF | TGTGCCAGCAGCCAAGAAACAGCGGGATACAATGAGCAGTTCTTC
. | TRBJ2-3 | . | TRBV7-9 | CASSLGATDTQYF | TGTGCCAGCAGCCTAGGGGCCACAGATACGCAGTATTTT
. | TRBJ2-3 | . | TRBV11-2 | CASSLEWGAITDTQYF | TGTGCCAGCAGCTTAGAGTGGGGGGCAATCACAGATACGCAGTATTTT
. | TRBJ2-7 | . | TRBV2 | CASIAGTSYEQYF | TGTGCCAGCATCGCCGGGACGAGCTACGAGCAGTACTTC
. | TRBJ2-2 | TRBD1 | TRBV5-4 | CASSPGQGSTGELFF | TGTGCCAGCAGCCCGGGACAGGGATCGACCGGGGAGCTGTTTTTT